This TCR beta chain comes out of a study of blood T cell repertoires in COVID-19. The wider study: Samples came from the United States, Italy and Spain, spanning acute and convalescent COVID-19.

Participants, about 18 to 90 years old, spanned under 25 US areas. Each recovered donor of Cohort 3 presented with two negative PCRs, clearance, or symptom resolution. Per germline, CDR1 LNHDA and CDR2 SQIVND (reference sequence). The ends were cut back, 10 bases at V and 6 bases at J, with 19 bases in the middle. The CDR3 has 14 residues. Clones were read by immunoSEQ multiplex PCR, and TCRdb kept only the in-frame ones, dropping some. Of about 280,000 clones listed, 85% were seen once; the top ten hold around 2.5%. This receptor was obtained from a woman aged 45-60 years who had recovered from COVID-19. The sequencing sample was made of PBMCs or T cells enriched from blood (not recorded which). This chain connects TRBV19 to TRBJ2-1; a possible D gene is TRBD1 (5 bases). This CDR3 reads CAKHRQTPINEQFF. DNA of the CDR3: TGTGCCAAACATCGACAGACTCCGATCAATGAGCAGTTCTTC.